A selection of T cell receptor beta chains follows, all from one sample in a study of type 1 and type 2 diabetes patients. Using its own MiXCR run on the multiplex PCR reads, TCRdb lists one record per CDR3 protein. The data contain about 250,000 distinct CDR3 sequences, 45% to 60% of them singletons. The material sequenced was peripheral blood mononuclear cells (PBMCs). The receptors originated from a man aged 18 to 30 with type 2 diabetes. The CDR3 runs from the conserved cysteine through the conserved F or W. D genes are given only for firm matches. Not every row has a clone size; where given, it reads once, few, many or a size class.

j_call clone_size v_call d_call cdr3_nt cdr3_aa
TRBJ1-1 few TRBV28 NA TGTGCCAGCAGTTCGGGCCACATTCCACACACTGAAGCTTTCTTT CASSSGHIPHTEAFF
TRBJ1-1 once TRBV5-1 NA TGCGCCAGCAGCTTGCGGGGGAGGGACACTCAAGCTTTCTTT CASSLRGRDTQAFF
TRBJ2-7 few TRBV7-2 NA TGTGCCAGCAGCCTATATTACGGGGCCTCCGAGCAGTACTTC CASSLYYGASEQYF
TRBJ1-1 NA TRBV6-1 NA TGTGCCAGCAGTGCGAAGTTTGGAGCTTTCTTT CASSAKFGAFF
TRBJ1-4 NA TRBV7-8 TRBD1 TGTGCCAGCAGCTCCTCCGGGACAGGGTCTGAAAAACTGTTTTTT CASSSSGTGSEKLFF
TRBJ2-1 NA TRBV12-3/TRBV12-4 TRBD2 TGTGCCAGCAGTTTTAGCGGGAGTGGGGATGAGCAGTTCTTC CASSFSGSGDEQFF
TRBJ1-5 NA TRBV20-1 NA TGCAGTGCGATGACAGGTGGTCAGCCCCAGCATTTT CSAMTGGQPQHF
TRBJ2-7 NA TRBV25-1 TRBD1 TGTGCCAGCAGTCCACCCCTCAGGACAGGGACCTACGAGCAGTACTTC CASSPPLRTGTYEQYF
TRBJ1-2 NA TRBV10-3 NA TGTGCCATCAGTGAGTCGGACGGTTATGGCTACACCTTC CAISESDGYGYTF
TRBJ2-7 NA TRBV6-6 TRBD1 TGTGCCAGCAGTTACCTCTCCGAAAGAGGACAGGGCTACTACGAGCAGTACTTC CASSYLSERGQGYYEQYF
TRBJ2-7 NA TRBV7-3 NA TGTGCCAGCAGCCCACCGGGACTTTTTTCCTACGAGCAGTACTTC CASSPPGLFSYEQYF
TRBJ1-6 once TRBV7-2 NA TGCGCCAGCAGCCAATCAACAGGGTTCGAGGGTTCACCCCTCCACTTT CASSQSTGFEGSPLHF
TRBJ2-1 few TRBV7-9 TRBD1 TGTGCCAGCAGCTATATCCCACAGGGGATTGAGCAGTTCTTC CASSYIPQGIEQFF
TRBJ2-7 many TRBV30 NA TGTGCCTGGACCGACACTACCTACGAGCAGTACTTC CAWTDTTYEQYF
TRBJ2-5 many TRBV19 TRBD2 TGTGCCAGTAGTCCCGGACTAGCGCAAGAGACCCAGTACTTC CASSPGLAQETQYF
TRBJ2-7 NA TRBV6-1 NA TGTGCCAGCAGTTCAGGGGATACCTACGAGCAGTACTTC CASSSGDTYEQYF
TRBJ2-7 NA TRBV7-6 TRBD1 TGTGCCAGCAGCCCAGACCAGGACAGGTCCTCCTACGAGCAGTACTTC CASSPDQDRSSYEQYF
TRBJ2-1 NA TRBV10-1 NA TGCGCCAGCAGTGAGTCCGTCAGGAGTCCGAACAATGAGCAGTTCTTC CASSESVRSPNNEQFF
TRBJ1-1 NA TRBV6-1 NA TGTGCCAGCAGGGTATCGGACACTGAAGCTTTCTTT CASRVSDTEAFF
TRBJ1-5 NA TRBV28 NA TGTGCCAGCACCAGAGAGGGGAATCAGCCCCAGCATTTT CASTREGNQPQHF
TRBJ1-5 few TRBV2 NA TGTGCCAGCAGTAGATATGGCGGTCAGCCCCAGCATTTT CASSRYGGQPQHF
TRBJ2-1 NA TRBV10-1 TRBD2 TGTGCCAGCACCCCTAGCGGCTCCTACAATGAGCAGTTCTTC CASTPSGSYNEQFF
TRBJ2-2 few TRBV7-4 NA TGTGCCAGCAGGCCTCAGGGGACGAACACCGGGGAGCTGTTTTTT CASRPQGTNTGELFF
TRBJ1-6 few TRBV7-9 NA TGTGCCAGCAGCTTAGACGGTTCACCCCTCCACTTT CASSLDGSPLHF
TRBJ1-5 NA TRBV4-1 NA TGCGCCAGCAGCCAAGACCGGGATAGCAATCAGCCCCAGCATTTT CASSQDRDSNQPQHF
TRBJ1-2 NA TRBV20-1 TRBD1 TGCAGTGCTCCTTTTGAGGGACAGGGGTCTGATGGCTACACCTTC CSAPFEGQGSDGYTF
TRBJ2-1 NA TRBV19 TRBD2 TGTGCCAGTAGTATCAGCGGGACTAGTTTATCAAACAATGAGCAGTTCTTC CASSISGTSLSNNEQFF
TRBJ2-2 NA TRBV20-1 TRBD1 TGCAGTGCTAGGCAGGGGGCGCGCACCGGGGAGCTGTTTTTT CSARQGARTGELFF
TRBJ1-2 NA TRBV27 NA TGTGCCAGCAGTTTATACAAGGGAAGCTATGGCTACACCTTC CASSLYKGSYGYTF
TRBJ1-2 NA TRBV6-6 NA TGTGCCAGCATCTATCTCGGAGACAACCCTAACTATGGCTACACCTTC CASIYLGDNPNYGYTF